This T cell receptor beta chain derives from a study of monozygotic twins with inflammatory bowel disease. Around 3.5 ug of total RNA went into each TCR library. TCRdb reprocessed the 5' RACE reads and stores each CDR3 protein as one record, lacking DNA. The sample spans about 380,000 distinct CDR3 sequences; the ten largest clones claim 2.6%. The CDR3 extends over 16 amino acids. From germline, CDR1 is MGHRA and CDR2 YSYEKL. Study-wide results and limits: Other individuals had fewer clonotypes in common with IBD patients than with healthy twins, especially with disease activity.

To note about this clonotype: The antigen remains unidentified.

The V call is TRBV4-1, the J call TRBJ2-7; the D call of TRBD1 rests on TCRdb alone, since no DNA is present to check it. Material: blood. The origin of this receptor is a human donor with ulcerative colitis or Crohn's disease, or a healthy co-twin of an affected twin (not recorded which). CDR3 region: CASSQPSRGVSYEQYF.